The 5 T cell receptor beta chains in this list originate from one sample, sequenced in a study of cytomegalovirus exposure and HLA in healthy donors. Primers for the PCR totalled 60 Vbeta and 13 Jbeta. The method was immunoSEQ multiplex PCR; TCRdb's version includes in-frame clones alone and lacks a portion of them. The repertoire includes around 120,000 clones, 65% to 80% of them detected once, and roughly 31% sits in the top ten. Sample: PBMCs. These receptors all come from a man aged 55 to 70 in good health and CMV-seropositive.

The J gene is TRBJ2-3, the V gene TRBV9; TRBD2 matches 12 bases. After removal of 0 bases from V and 7 bases from J, the junction contained 12 bases not matched to a gene. The CDR3 totals 18 residues. The germline V gene has CDR1 SGDLS and CDR2 YYNGEE. In DNA form, the CDR3 reads TGTGCCAGCAGCGTAGGAGGGGCTTCTAGCGGGAGGGGAAATACGCAGTATTTT. It translates to CASSVGGASSGRGNTQYF.

V gene TRBV4-1 combines with J gene TRBJ2-7; a possible D gene is TRBD2 (6 bases). The V and J ends lost 1 base and 0 bases respectively, with 10 bases between them. The CDR3 extends over 15 amino acids. Per the germline V gene, CDR1 is MGHRA and CDR2 is YSYEKL. The CDR3 DNA is TGCGCCAGCAGCCAAGTTGTCGGGGGCTCCTACGAGCAGTACTTC. It yields the protein CASSQVVGGSYEQYF.

This chain uses TRBV27 with TRBJ2-7; 9 bases match TRBD1. J lost 2 bases, V lost 4 bases, and 3 bases had no gene match. This CDR3 contains 14 residues. The germline V gene has CDR1 MNHEY and CDR2 SMNVEV (reference sequence). In DNA, the CDR3 is TGTGCCAGCAGTTGGACAGGGGCTACCTACGAGCAGTACTTC. Its translation is CASSWTGATYEQYF.

V and J are TRBV4-2 and TRBJ2-3; D may be TRBD1 (8 bases). The CDR3 runs to 16 residues. In germline, CDR1 is LGHNA, CDR2 YNFKEQ. Trimming took 0 bases from V and 3 from J, leaving 13 bases between them. Written as DNA, the CDR3 is TGTGCCAGCAGCCAAGATGGACAGGGAGGGACAGATACGCAGTATTTT. Translation gives CASSQDGQGGTDTQYF.

Only one count was recorded for this clone. The rearrangement joins TRBV19 to TRBJ2-2; D is undetermined. The V end lost 3 bases, the J end lost 0 bases, and 8 bases lay between the germline ends. This CDR3 region has 15 residues. Looked up from germline, CDR1 is LNHDA and CDR2 is SQIVND (reference sequence). The DNA for the CDR3 is TGTGCCAGTAGTATCAGCCAGGCGAACACCGGGGAGCTGTTTTTT. This codes for CASSISQANTGELFF. The variable domain in full, completed from reference TRBV19 and TRBJ2-2, reads DGGITQSPKYLFRKEGQNVTLSCEQNLNHDAMYWYRQDPGQGLRLIYYSQIVNDFQKGDIAEGYSVSREKKESFPLTVTSAQKNPTAFYLCASSISQANTGELFFGEGSRLTVL.